The rows below give T cell receptor beta chains drawn from one sample of a study of blood T cell repertoires in COVID-19. Profiled with immunoSEQ multiplex PCR; TCRdb holds only in-frame clones, not every one. This sample has some 35,000 clones, with roughly three quarters found just once. The specimen was peripheral blood. All receptors come from a man between 65 and 79 years old with acute or convalescent COVID-19. Both conserved end residues are part of each CDR3. A D gene is named only where the DNA matches it firmly. Size values are once, few and many counts, or a class for expanded clones, and some rows have none.

size: -
V: TRBV6-5
D: TRBD1
J: TRBJ2-5
CDR3: CASSYRGLGETQYF
DNA: TGTGCCAGCAGTTACAGGGGGCTCGGAGAGACCCAGTACTTC

size: -
V: TRBV19
D: -
J: TRBJ2-1
CDR3: CASSGTLGLFEREQFF
DNA: TGTGCCAGTAGTGGGACTCTGGGGCTGTTTGAGCGGGAGCAGTTCTTC

size: -
V: TRBV11-2
D: -
J: TRBJ1-2
CDR3: CASSLAANYGYTF
DNA: TGTGCCAGCAGCTTAGCAGCTAACTATGGCTACACCTTC

size: -
V: TRBV9
D: -
J: TRBJ2-3
CDR3: CASSQDGRGTDTQYF
DNA: TGTGCCAGCAGCCAAGACGGGAGAGGAACAGATACGCAGTATTTT

size: -
V: TRBV19
D: -
J: TRBJ1-5
CDR3: CASSGGAGQPQHF
DNA: TGTGCCAGTAGTGGGGGGGCGGGTCAGCCCCAGCATTTT

size: -
V: TRBV7-9
D: -
J: TRBJ1-5
CDR3: CASSLAEAAHQPQHF
DNA: TGTGCCAGCAGCTTAGCTGAGGCAGCTCATCAGCCCCAGCATTTT

size: -
V: TRBV3-1/TRBV3-2
D: TRBD1
J: TRBJ2-7
CDR3: CASSQAISTGTALYEQYF
DNA: TGTGCCAGCAGCCAAGCAATCAGTACCGGGACAGCCCTCTACGAGCAGTACTTC

size: -
V: TRBV5-1
D: TRBD2
J: TRBJ2-1
CDR3: CASSPAVITSGNNEQFF
DNA: TGCGCCAGCAGCCCGGCGGTAATAACTAGCGGAAACAATGAGCAGTTCTTC

size: -
V: TRBV13
D: TRBD2
J: TRBJ2-7
CDR3: CASSLGGGSLYEQYF
DNA: TGTGCCAGCAGCTTAGGGGGCGGGAGCCTATACGAGCAGTACTTC

size: -
V: TRBV9
D: -
J: TRBJ2-7
CDR3: CASSATDSSYEQYF
DNA: TGTGCCAGCAGTGCCACTGATAGCTCCTACGAGCAGTACTTC

size: -
V: TRBV28
D: -
J: TRBJ1-5
CDR3: CASRPQGFVNQPQHF
DNA: TGTGCCAGCAGGCCTCAGGGGTTTGTGAATCAGCCCCAGCATTTT

size: few
V: TRBV29-1
D: TRBD2
J: TRBJ2-5
CDR3: CSVSGVAGGPLQETQYF
DNA: TGCAGCGTATCCGGAGTAGCGGGAGGGCCCCTACAAGAGACCCAGTACTTC

size: -
V: TRBV15
D: -
J: TRBJ1-5
CDR3: CATRSPGNNQPQHF
DNA: TGTGCCACGCGATCCCCAGGGAACAATCAGCCCCAGCATTTT

size: -
V: TRBV6-5
D: TRBD2
J: TRBJ2-3
CDR3: CASNERGGVDTQYF
DNA: TGTGCCAGCAACGAGCGGGGGGGCGTAGATACGCAGTATTTT

size: -
V: TRBV30
D: TRBD1
J: TRBJ2-2
CDR3: CAWTRGTGGSGELFF
DNA: TGTGCCTGGACCAGGGGGACAGGGGGCAGCGGGGAGCTGTTTTTT

size: few
V: TRBV7-9
D: TRBD1
J: TRBJ2-7
CDR3: CASSPTGTASSYEQYF
DNA: TGTGCCAGCAGCCCAACCGGGACAGCGAGCTCCTACGAGCAGTACTTC

size: -
V: TRBV4-1
D: -
J: TRBJ2-5
CDR3: CASSQGTGYQETQYF
DNA: TGCGCCAGCAGCCAAGGTACAGGTTACCAAGAGACCCAGTACTTC

size: -
V: TRBV19
D: TRBD2
J: TRBJ2-3
CDR3: CASSILAELSTDTQYF
DNA: TGTGCCAGTAGTATACTAGCGGAGCTATCCACAGATACGCAGTATTTT

size: -
V: TRBV7-2
D: -
J: TRBJ2-3
CDR3: CASSLLRTAGTDTQYF
DNA: TGTGCCAGCAGCTTATTAAGGACAGCAGGCACAGATACGCAGTATTTT

size: -
V: TRBV7-9
D: -
J: TRBJ1-2
CDR3: CASSPGSGVDYGYTF
DNA: TGTGCCAGCAGCCCAGGTTCGGGGGTGGACTATGGCTACACCTTC

size: -
V: TRBV4-3
D: TRBD1
J: TRBJ1-2
CDR3: CASSQEILWTGQNDYTF
DNA: TGCGCCAGCAGCCAAGAAATTTTGTGGACAGGACAAAATGACTACACCTTC

size: -
V: TRBV6-1
D: -
J: TRBJ1-1
CDR3: CASSEAGAGEAFF
DNA: TGTGCCAGCAGTGAAGCGGGGGCGGGTGAAGCTTTCTTT

size: -
V: TRBV29-1
D: -
J: TRBJ1-1
CDR3: CSVRGEVGTEAFF
DNA: TGCAGCGTTAGAGGTGAGGTGGGCACTGAAGCTTTCTTT

size: -
V: TRBV28
D: -
J: TRBJ2-3
CDR3: CASRPPGEGTDTQYF
DNA: TGTGCCAGCAGACCCCCGGGGGAAGGAACAGATACGCAGTATTTT

size: -
V: TRBV5-1
D: TRBD1
J: TRBJ2-7
CDR3: CASSLEGTAHEQYF
DNA: TGCGCCAGCAGCTTGGAAGGGACAGCCCACGAGCAGTACTTC

size: -
V: TRBV24-1
D: -
J: TRBJ1-5
CDR3: CATSDVRVVGQPQHF
DNA: TGTGCCACCAGTGATGTCCGGGTAGTCGGACAGCCCCAGCATTTT

size: -
V: TRBV4-3
D: -
J: TRBJ2-6
CDR3: CASSQGDTSSGANVLTF
DNA: TGCGCCAGCAGCCAGGGGGACACCAGCTCTGGGGCCAACGTCCTGACTTTC

size: -
V: TRBV10-2
D: -
J: TRBJ2-7
CDR3: CASTEPRGSYEQYF
DNA: TGCGCCAGCACAGAGCCCAGGGGCTCCTACGAGCAGTACTTC